This TCR beta chain was sequenced during a study of beta chain features in type 1 diabetes. Study conclusions and caveats: Within each of all four CD4+ subsets, Type 1 diabetes patients had TCRB CDR3s that were moderately but significantly shorter. PCR might favor shorter templates, but any such skew would affect patients and controls equally.

Sequenced material consisted of expressed TCRB transcripts (all of the isolated RNA was reverse transcribed). Sequencing was performed with immunoSEQ multiplex PCR; in TCRdb, only in-frame clones are kept and a portion is missing. Altogether 350,000 to 450,000 clones are present, around 16% being singletons, with the ten largest covering 0.019%. Points on this clone: Its antigen is as yet unknown.

The CDR3 has 16 amino acids. The V segment lost 4 bases and the J segment 5 bases; nucleotides outside the gene matches: 9. Germline values: CDR1 MNHNY, CDR2 SVGAGI (reference sequence). Once sorted, every population was more than 95% pure. This receptor was identified in a woman under 30 in good health. The J gene is TRBJ2-1, the V gene TRBV6-6; 9 positions match TRBD2. Input material: naive CD4+ T cells from blood. The CDR3, as DNA: TGTGCCAGCAGTTCCACGACTAGCGGCCCAAACAATGAGCAGTTCTTC. Its protein product is CASSSTTSGPNNEQFF.